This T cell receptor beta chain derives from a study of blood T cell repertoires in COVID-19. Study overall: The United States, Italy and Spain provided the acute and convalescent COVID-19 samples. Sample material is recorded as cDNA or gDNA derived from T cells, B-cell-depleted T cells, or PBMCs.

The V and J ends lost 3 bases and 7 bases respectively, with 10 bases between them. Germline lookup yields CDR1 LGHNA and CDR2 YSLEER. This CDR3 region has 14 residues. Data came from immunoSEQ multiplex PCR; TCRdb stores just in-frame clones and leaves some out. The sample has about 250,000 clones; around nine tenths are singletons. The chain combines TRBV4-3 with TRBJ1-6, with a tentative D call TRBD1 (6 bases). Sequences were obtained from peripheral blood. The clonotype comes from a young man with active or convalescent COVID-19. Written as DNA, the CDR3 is TGCGCCAGCAGCCAGTGGACAGTGAATTCACCCCTCCACTTT. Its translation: CASSQWTVNSPLHF.